This T cell receptor beta chain was profiled in a study of cytomegalovirus exposure and HLA in healthy donors. Study overall: In an early release, HLA-typed donors contributed some 80 million unique TCR sequences. Study outcomes and limitations: Cytomegalovirus-associated status was assigned to some 160 TCR beta chains. Researchers reported in a later analysis that a missense DCLRE1C variant was tied to TCR beta V- and J-gene trimming.

The CDR3 is 18 amino acids. Germline CDR1 GTSNPN, CDR2 SVGIG (reference sequence). The trim removed 0 bases at V and 4 bases at J, leaving 10 bases unmatched. The study ran its PCR with 60 Vbeta and 13 Jbeta primers. In the authors' workflow: In a later analysis, some 11 million of 65 million to 80 million unique beta chains occurred in at least two donors. Using immunoSEQ multiplex PCR, the repertoire was profiled, and TCRdb retains in-frame clones only, with some absent. V and J calls and clone size are as listed in that table; D and trimming were resolved from the DNA. The repertoire holds 90,000 to 100,000 clones, approximately 79% seen once, with roughly 1.8% in the top ten. This clone was seen only a few times. Antigen unknown.

Material: PBMCs. The receptor comes from a male donor in good health and CMV-seronegative. V gene TRBV30 combines with J gene TRBJ2-2; 11 nucleotides align to TRBD1. The CDR3 spells CAWSVQDRGLRATGELFF. The CDR3 nucleotides are TGTGCCTGGAGTGTACAGGACAGGGGGCTAAGGGCCACCGGGGAGCTGTTTTTT.